These T cell receptor beta chains were read from a single sample in a study of control samples from healthy donors and cancer patients. TCRdb keeps only in-frame clones here, not all; method: immunoSEQ multiplex PCR. The sample holds some 120,000 clones, around 87% seen once. The sample consisted of PBMCs. The receptor source for this set is a woman aged 45-59 years with colorectal cancer. Both conserved end residues are part of each CDR3. D genes are given only for firm matches. Part of the rows lack a size; the others show once, few, many or a class for expanded clones.

D,J,size,V,CDR3,DNA
TRBD1,TRBJ2-7,.,TRBV11-3,CASSLGQGHEQYF,TGTGCCAGCAGCTTAGGACAGGGCCACGAGCAGTACTTC
.,TRBJ1-5,.,TRBV28,CASSLYGGLEGFSNQPQHF,TGTGCCAGCAGTTTATATGGGGGCCTCGAGGGTTTTAGCAATCAGCCCCAGCATTTT
.,TRBJ2-6,.,TRBV28,CASRGSGANVLTF,TGTGCCAGCAGGGGCTCTGGGGCCAACGTCCTGACTTTC
.,TRBJ1-1,.,TRBV18,CASSRDGQINTEAFF,TGTGCCAGCTCAAGGGACGGTCAAATAAACACTGAAGCTTTCTTT
TRBD1,TRBJ1-2,.,TRBV28,CASRDGTGVYGYTF,TGTGCCAGCAGGGATGGGACAGGGGTCTATGGCTACACCTTC
TRBD1,TRBJ1-4,.,TRBV28,CASGTGNEKLFF,TGTGCCAGCGGGACAGGGAATGAAAAACTGTTTTTT
TRBD1,TRBJ1-6,once,TRBV19,CASSIQWTGASPLHF,TGTGCCAGTAGTATCCAATGGACAGGGGCTTCACCCCTCCACTTT
.,TRBJ1-2,.,TRBV29-1,CSVEGGGYTF,TGCAGCGTTGAGGGTGGCGGCTACACCTTC
.,TRBJ1-2,.,TRBV6-1,CASSDRTHGYTF,TGTGCCAGCAGTGATAGGACCCATGGCTACACCTTC
.,TRBJ2-2,once,TRBV7-9,CASSLNAGMNTGELFF,TGTGCCAGCAGCTTAAACGCAGGGATGAACACCGGGGAGCTGTTTTTT
TRBD1,TRBJ1-2,.,TRBV5-1,CASSPGTGVRYGYTF,TGCGCCAGCAGCCCCGGGACAGGGGTTCGTTATGGCTACACCTTC
.,TRBJ1-1,few,TRBV7-8,CASGKRMNTEAFF,TGTGCCAGCGGAAAGAGGATGAACACTGAAGCTTTCTTT
.,TRBJ2-7,.,TRBV19,CASSIGASFNEQYF,TGTGCCAGTAGTATAGGGGCGAGTTTTAACGAGCAGTACTTC
TRBD2,TRBJ2-7,.,TRBV29-1,CSVDGGGFYEQYF,TGCAGCGTTGATGGGGGGGGTTTCTACGAGCAGTACTTC
.,TRBJ2-2,few,TRBV24-1,CATSDPNTGELFF,TGTGCCACCAGTGATCCGAACACCGGGGAGCTGTTTTTT
.,TRBJ2-7,.,TRBV7-9,CASSHSTEQYF,TGTGCCAGCAGCCACTCTACGGAGCAGTACTTC
.,TRBJ2-5,.,TRBV27,CASSLQAALRETQYF,TGTGCCAGCAGTTTACAAGCGGCCCTCAGGGAGACCCAGTACTTC
.,TRBJ1-5,.,TRBV10-3,CAIRGRNSNQPQHF,TGTGCCATCAGGGGACGGAATAGCAATCAGCCCCAGCATTTT
.,TRBJ1-5,few,TRBV4-1,CASSQVSEYNQPQHF,TGCGCCAGCAGCCAAGTCTCAGAGTACAATCAGCCCCAGCATTTT
.,TRBJ2-3,.,TRBV18,CASSPFGAETDTQYF,TGTGCCAGCTCACCATTTGGCGCGGAAACAGATACGCAGTATTTT
.,TRBJ2-3,.,TRBV7-9,CASSFSSSAQYF,TGTGCCAGCAGCTTCTCTAGCAGCGCGCAGTATTTT
TRBD2,TRBJ2-7,.,TRBV5-1,CASSPGLALYEQYF,TGCGCCAGCAGCCCGGGACTAGCCCTCTACGAGCAGTACTTC
.,TRBJ2-3,.,TRBV21-1,CASSNPTQGGSDTQYF,TGTGCCAGCAGCAACCCTACACAGGGGGGTTCAGATACGCAGTATTTT
.,TRBJ1-6,.,TRBV18,CASSPNADSPLHF,TGTGCCAGCTCACCTAATGCGGATTCACCCCTCCACTTT
.,TRBJ1-1,.,TRBV2,CASSEGGEGSGTEAFF,TGTGCCAGCAGTGAAGGGGGAGAGGGCTCGGGCACTGAAGCTTTCTTT
.,TRBJ2-7,.,TRBV10-1,CASSDKSLTGTGDSYEQYF,TGCGCCAGCAGTGATAAAAGCCTAACCGGGACGGGGGACTCCTACGAGCAGTACTTC
.,TRBJ1-3,once,TRBV5-5,CASSLEGRYLYSGNTIYF,TGTGCCAGCAGCTTGGAGGGTCGCTACTTATACTCTGGAAACACCATATATTTT
.,TRBJ1-1,.,TRBV7-8,CASSSRAGKNTEAFF,TGTGCCAGCAGCTCTCGAGCAGGGAAAAACACTGAAGCTTTCTTT
TRBD2,TRBJ2-7,.,TRBV9,CASSGWASGSNEQYF,TGTGCCAGCAGCGGATGGGCTAGCGGGAGTAACGAGCAGTACTTC
.,TRBJ2-1,.,TRBV5-6,CASSTDTLAFSYNEQFF,TGTGCCAGCAGCACAGATACACTAGCTTTCTCCTACAATGAGCAGTTCTTC
.,TRBJ1-1,.,TRBV11-3,CASSLGPGTEAFF,TGTGCCAGCAGCTTGGGGCCAGGTACTGAAGCTTTCTTT
.,TRBJ2-5,once,TRBV19,CASSGGAQETQYF,TGTGCCAGTAGTGGCGGGGCACAAGAGACCCAGTACTTC
.,TRBJ2-5,.,TRBV28,CASTESRAQETQYF,TGTGCCAGCACCGAATCCCGGGCACAAGAGACCCAGTACTTC
.,TRBJ2-3,.,TRBV12-3/TRBV12-4,CASSLGETDTQYF,TGTGCCAGCAGTTTAGGGGAAACAGATACGCAGTATTTT
.,TRBJ2-7,.,TRBV12-3/TRBV12-4,CASSYRVYEQYF,TGTGCCAGCAGCTACAGGGTCTACGAGCAGTACTTC
TRBD1,TRBJ2-7,.,TRBV30,CAWSATGNEQYF,TGTGCCTGGAGTGCGACAGGGAACGAGCAGTACTTC